The rows below give T cell receptor beta chains drawn from one sample of a study of T-cell reconstitution after alpha-beta-depleted transplantation in children. TCRdb re-called the PCR reads with MiXCR, one entry per CDR3 protein. Altogether fewer than 400,000 distinct CDR3 sequences are present, 23% being singletons, with the ten largest covering 11%. The material sequenced was PBMCs, mostly from graft donor cells, taken 180 days after TCRalphabeta/CD19-depleted stem cell transplant. The source is a male patient under 18 who had a stem cell transplant for acute lymphoblastic leukemia, so the T cells may come from the graft donor. The CDR3 runs from the conserved cysteine through the conserved F or W. The D gene is left open where the match is weak. Not every row has a clone size; where given, it reads once, few, many or a size class.

TRBJ2-5	few	14	NA	TRBV4-2	TGTGCCAGCAGCCAAGGGAGTGATCAAGAGACCCAGTACTTC	CASSQGSDQETQYF
TRBJ2-2	NA	13	NA	TRBV20-1	TGCAGTGCTGAGGGGCAGCGAACCGGGGAGCTGTTTTTT	CSAEGQRTGELFF
TRBJ2-3	few	16	TRBD1	TRBV27	TGTGCCAGCACCTTATTAGCCGGGACAGGGGCAGATACGCAGTATTTT	CASTLLAGTGADTQYF
TRBJ2-3	NA	14	TRBD1	TRBV10-3	TGTGCCATCAGGGAGACAGGGGGCGCAGATACGCAGTATTTT	CAIRETGGADTQYF
TRBJ2-1	many	15	NA	TRBV7-3	TGTGCCAGCAGCTTAACTAGCGGCAATAAAAATGAGCAGTTCTTC	CASSLTSGNKNEQFF
TRBJ2-1	few	16	NA	TRBV10-1	TGCGCCAGCGGAAAACTACGGTCCACCGGCAACAATGAGCAGTTCTTC	CASGKLRSTGNNEQFF
TRBJ2-7	once	13	NA	TRBV2	TGTGCCAGGAGAACGTCCGGGGGCCACGAGCAGTACTTC	CARRTSGGHEQYF
TRBJ2-5	few	11	NA	TRBV29-1	TGCAGCGTTGTATGGGGTGGGACCCAGTACTTC	CSVVWGGTQYF
TRBJ2-7	NA	13	TRBD1	TRBV12-3/TRBV12-4	TGTGCCAGCAGATTGACAGGGGGCTACGAGCAGTACTTC	CASRLTGGYEQYF
TRBJ1-3	NA	15	NA	TRBV12-3/TRBV12-4	TGTGCCAGCAGGACCCAGGCCCCCTCTGGAAACACCATATATTTT	CASRTQAPSGNTIYF
TRBJ2-3	few	17	NA	TRBV7-2	TGTGCCAGCAGCTTGGGAGATACAGGTCAACCCACAGATACGCAGTATTTT	CASSLGDTGQPTDTQYF
TRBJ1-1	few	13	TRBD1	TRBV5-1	TGCGCCAGCAGCCGGGACAGGGTAGCTGAAGCTTTCTTT	CASSRDRVAEAFF
TRBJ2-2	few	16	NA	TRBV5-1	TGCGCCAGCAGCTACCCGCAAGGAGGGGGCAGCGGGGAGCTGTTTTTT	CASSYPQGGGSGELFF
TRBJ2-5	NA	16	NA	TRBV7-9	TGTGCCAGCAGCTTATTACTACGGGGCTGGCAAGAGACCCAGTACTTC	CASSLLLRGWQETQYF
TRBJ2-5	many	14	TRBD2	TRBV20-1	TGCAGTGCTAGAGGAACTAGCGGACAAGAGACCCAGTACTTC	CSARGTSGQETQYF
TRBJ2-7	NA	14	NA	TRBV10-3	TGTGCCATCAGTGAGTCAAGGCAAACCTACGAGCAGTACTTC	CAISESRQTYEQYF
TRBJ2-4	few	13	NA	TRBV7-9	TGTGCCAGCAGCTTCAGGGGAGGAAACATTCAGTACTTC	CASSFRGGNIQYF
TRBJ1-5	NA	14	TRBD1	TRBV12-3/TRBV12-4	TGTGCCAGCAGTTTAAACAGGGGAGCCCAGCCCCAGCATTTT	CASSLNRGAQPQHF
TRBJ2-2	few	18	TRBD1	TRBV14	TGTGCCAGCAGCTGGACAGGGTTTGGAGGCTTCAGCACCGGGGAGCTGTTTTTT	CASSWTGFGGFSTGELFF
TRBJ1-2	NA	16	TRBD1	TRBV9	TGTGCCAGCAGCGGCACCGGGACAGGGCTTAGTTATGGCTACACCTTC	CASSGTGTGLSYGYTF
TRBJ2-1	NA	14	TRBD1	TRBV7-9	TGTGCCAGCAGCTCTGTGACAGGGCGCAATGAGCAGTTCTTC	CASSSVTGRNEQFF
TRBJ2-5	NA	14	NA	TRBV18	TGTGCCAGCTCACCAATTAGAGCCCAAGAGACCCAGTACTTC	CASSPIRAQETQYF
TRBJ2-3	few	15	TRBD2	TRBV24-1	TGTGCCACCAGTGATCCCAGCGGGACCCGCGATACGCAGTATTTT	CATSDPSGTRDTQYF
TRBJ2-1	many	15	TRBD2	TRBV5-1	TGCGCCAGCAGCGGCCGGGACTACGGCGTAAATGAGCAGTTCTTC	CASSGRDYGVNEQFF
TRBJ2-1	NA	15	NA	TRBV29-1	TGCAGCGTGGTTGGACGTAAAAGCTCCTACAATGAGCAGTTCTTC	CSVVGRKSSYNEQFF
TRBJ2-7	NA	14	TRBD2	TRBV7-3	TGTGCCAGCAGCTTAACGTTCGGGGGGTACGAGCAGTACTTC	CASSLTFGGYEQYF
TRBJ1-1	NA	15	TRBD1	TRBV6-1	TGTGCCAGCAGCCACAGGGGGACCAAGAACACTGAAGCTTTCTTT	CASSHRGTKNTEAFF
TRBJ2-5	NA	15	NA	TRBV20-1	TGCAGTGCTAGGACGGGCCCCATTTTTCAAGAGACCCAGTACTTC	CSARTGPIFQETQYF
TRBJ2-1	few	15	TRBD2	TRBV12-3/TRBV12-4	TGTGCCAGCGCACGCCCGACTAGCGGAGACAATGAGCAGTTCTTC	CASARPTSGDNEQFF
TRBJ2-1	few	17	TRBD2	TRBV3-1	TGTGCCAGCAGCCAAGACAAGGTGCTAGCGGGGTCTAATGAGCAGTTCTTC	CASSQDKVLAGSNEQFF
TRBJ2-5	NA	14	NA	TRBV7-8	TGTGCCAGCAGCTTATATGCGGCCGAAGAGACCCAGTACTTC	CASSLYAAEETQYF
TRBJ2-2	NA	18	TRBD2	TRBV5-5	TGTGCCAGCAGCTTCTTAGCGGGAGGGCCTTGGAACACCGGGGAGCTGTTTTTT	CASSFLAGGPWNTGELFF
TRBJ1-3	few	16	NA	TRBV5-1	TGCGCCAGCATGGACAATGGGCTCAACTCTGGAAACACCATATATTTT	CASMDNGLNSGNTIYF
TRBJ2-1	few	16	TRBD2	TRBV27	TGTGCCAGCAGTTCACGAGCGGGAGGGCCATACAATGAGCAGTTCTTC	CASSSRAGGPYNEQFF
TRBJ2-2	few	14	NA	TRBV5-1	TGCGCCAGCAGCTCCGTCCCCAACGCCGGGGAGCTGTTTTTT	CASSSVPNAGELFF
TRBJ1-5	NA	17	TRBD1	TRBV5-5	TGTGCCAGCAGCGATCCGACAGGGGGATTCGGCAATCAGCCCCAGCATTTT	CASSDPTGGFGNQPQHF
TRBJ2-5	NA	14	NA	TRBV7-9	TGTGCCAGCAGCTTAGGTTACACCCAAGAGACCCAGTACTTC	CASSLGYTQETQYF
TRBJ2-2	many	15	TRBD2	TRBV5-1	TGCGCCAGCAGCCCTAATCTAGCGGGAGAGGGGGAGCTGTTTTTT	CASSPNLAGEGELFF
TRBJ1-2	NA	14	TRBD1	TRBV5-1	TGCGCCAGCAGCTTACGTCCTTCAGGGGGCGGCTACACCTTC	CASSLRPSGGGYTF
TRBJ1-1	few	15	NA	TRBV4-2	TGTGCCAGCAGCCACCCAGGGGTAAAGGGCACTGAAGCTTTCTTT	CASSHPGVKGTEAFF
TRBJ2-1	NA	15	TRBD2	TRBV5-4	TGTGCCAGCAGGCCTCGGACTAGCGGGAGGCATGAGCAGTTCTTC	CASRPRTSGRHEQFF
TRBJ2-3	NA	13	NA	TRBV20-1	TGCAGTGTAAGGGGAGCTGCGCCAGATACGCAGTATTTT	CSVRGAAPDTQYF
TRBJ2-2	NA	18	TRBD2	TRBV9	TGTGCCAGCAGCCCGGGGACTAGCCGATATCTGAACACCGGGGAGCTGTTTTTT	CASSPGTSRYLNTGELFF
TRBJ1-1	few	15	NA	TRBV11-2	TGTGCCAGCAGCTTTGGGGGCGTACTGAACACTGAAGCTTTCTTT	CASSFGGVLNTEAFF
TRBJ1-5	NA	16	NA	TRBV6-5	TGTGCCAGCAGTTACTCGGAGCAGGGCCCCAATCAGCCCCAGCATTTT	CASSYSEQGPNQPQHF
TRBJ1-4	NA	16	NA	TRBV5-1	TGCGCCAGCAGCTTGTGGTCCGGCGGACTAAATGAAAAACTGTTTTTT	CASSLWSGGLNEKLFF
TRBJ1-5	NA	15	NA	TRBV20-1	TGCAGTGCCTCGGTTGGAGGGCGTAGCAATCAGCCCCAGCATTTT	CSASVGGRSNQPQHF
TRBJ1-5	NA	11	NA	TRBV7-2	TGTGCCAGCAGCGCTTATAGAGCCCAGCATTTT	CASSAYRAQHF
TRBJ2-5	NA	15	TRBD1	TRBV12-3/TRBV12-4	TGTGCCAGCAGCCTGGACAGGGCGAACCAAGAGACCCAGTACTTC	CASSLDRANQETQYF
TRBJ2-7	NA	16	NA	TRBV6-2/TRBV6-3	TGTGCCAGCGGAAACAGCTGGGCAAAAAACTCCTACGAGCAGTACTTC	CASGNSWAKNSYEQYF
TRBJ2-7	many	12	NA	TRBV5-1	TGCGCCAGCAGTTCCCAGGGAAACGAGCAGTACTTC	CASSSQGNEQYF
TRBJ2-1	NA	13	TRBD2	TRBV5-6	TGTGCCAGCAGCTTGGGCGGGAGATGGGAGCAGTTCTTC	CASSLGGRWEQFF
TRBJ1-4	NA	14	TRBD1	TRBV6-1	TGTGCCAGCAGTGGTCAGGGGGGTCTGGTAAAACTGTTTTTT	CASSGQGGLVKLFF
TRBJ2-5	few	15	TRBD1	TRBV7-9	TGTGCCAGCAGTTCTCAGGGACAGATGAAAGAGACCCAGTACTTC	CASSSQGQMKETQYF
TRBJ2-1	once	11	NA	TRBV20-1	TGCAGTGCTGGTATCTACTATGAGCAGTTCTTC	CSAGIYYEQFF
TRBJ2-7	many	14	NA	TRBV19	TGTGCCAGTAGTGACTCGGGCCGAGACTACGAGCAGTACTTC	CASSDSGRDYEQYF
TRBJ2-1	NA	13	TRBD2	TRBV20-1	TGCAGTGCTAGTGAACTAGCGAGCAATGAGCAGTTCTTC	CSASELASNEQFF
TRBJ2-1	NA	16	TRBD2	TRBV5-1	TGCGCCAGCAGCCCGACCTGGACTAGCATCATACTTGAGCAGTTCTTC	CASSPTWTSIILEQFF
TRBJ2-2	NA	15	NA	TRBV5-1	TGCGCCAGCGGACCTCGACGGACGAACACCGGGGAGCTGTTTTTT	CASGPRRTNTGELFF